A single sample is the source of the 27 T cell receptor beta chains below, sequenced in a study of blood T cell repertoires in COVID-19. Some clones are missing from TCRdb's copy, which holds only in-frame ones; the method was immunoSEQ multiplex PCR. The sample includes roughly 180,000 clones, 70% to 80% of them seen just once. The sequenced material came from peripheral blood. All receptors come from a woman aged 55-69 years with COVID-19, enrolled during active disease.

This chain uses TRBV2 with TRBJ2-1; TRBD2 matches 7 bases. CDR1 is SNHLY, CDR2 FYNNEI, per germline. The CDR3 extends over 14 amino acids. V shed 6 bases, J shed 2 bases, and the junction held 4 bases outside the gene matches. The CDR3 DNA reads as TGTGCCAGCAGACTCGGACTAGCCTACAATGAGCAGTTCTTC. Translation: CASRLGLAYNEQFF.

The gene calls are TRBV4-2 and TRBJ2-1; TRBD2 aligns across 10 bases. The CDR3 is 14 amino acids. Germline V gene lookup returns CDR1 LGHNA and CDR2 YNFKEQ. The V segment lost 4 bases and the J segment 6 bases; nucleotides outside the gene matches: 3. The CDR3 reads CASSPRTSGNEQFF. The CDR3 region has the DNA TGTGCCAGCAGCCCCCGGACTAGCGGCAATGAGCAGTTCTTC.

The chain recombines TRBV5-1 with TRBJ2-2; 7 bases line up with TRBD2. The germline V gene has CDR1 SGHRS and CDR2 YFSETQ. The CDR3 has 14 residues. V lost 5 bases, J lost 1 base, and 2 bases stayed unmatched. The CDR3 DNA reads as TGCGCCAGCAGACCGGGGGGGAACACCGGGGAGCTGTTTTTT. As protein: CASRPGGNTGELFF.

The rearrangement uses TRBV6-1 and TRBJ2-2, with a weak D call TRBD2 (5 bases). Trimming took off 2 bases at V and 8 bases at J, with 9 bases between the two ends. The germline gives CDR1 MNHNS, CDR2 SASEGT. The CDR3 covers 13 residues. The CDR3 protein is CASSEWRGGELFF. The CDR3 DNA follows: TGTGCCAGCAGTGAATGGCGCGGGGGGGAGCTGTTTTTT.

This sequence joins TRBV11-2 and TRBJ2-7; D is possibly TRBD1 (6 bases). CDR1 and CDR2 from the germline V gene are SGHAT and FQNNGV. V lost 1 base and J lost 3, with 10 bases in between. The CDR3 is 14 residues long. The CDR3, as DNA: TGTGCCAGCAGCTTAGGTACAGGGCACTACGAGCAGTACGTC. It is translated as CASSLGTGHYEQYV.

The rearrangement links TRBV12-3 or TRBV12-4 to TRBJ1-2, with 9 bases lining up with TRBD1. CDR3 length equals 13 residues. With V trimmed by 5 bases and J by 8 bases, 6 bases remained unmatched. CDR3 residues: CASSPTGGWGYTF. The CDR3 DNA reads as TGTGCCAGCAGTCCAACAGGGGGCTGGGGCTACACCTTC.

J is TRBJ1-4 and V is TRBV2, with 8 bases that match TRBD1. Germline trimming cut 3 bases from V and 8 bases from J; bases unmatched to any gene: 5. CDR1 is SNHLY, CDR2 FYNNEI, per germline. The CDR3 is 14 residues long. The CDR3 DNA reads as TGTGCCAGCAGTGAGACAGGGGAGGGAGAAAAACTGTTTTTT. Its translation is CASSETGEGEKLFF.

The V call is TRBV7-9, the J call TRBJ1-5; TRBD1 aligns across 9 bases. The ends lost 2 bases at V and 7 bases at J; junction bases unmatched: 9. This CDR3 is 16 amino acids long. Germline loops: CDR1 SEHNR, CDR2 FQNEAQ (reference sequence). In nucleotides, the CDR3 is TGTGCCAGCAGCTTAACTACAGGGGGCGCGGCCCAGCCCCAGCATTTT. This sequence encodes CASSLTTGGAAQPQHF.

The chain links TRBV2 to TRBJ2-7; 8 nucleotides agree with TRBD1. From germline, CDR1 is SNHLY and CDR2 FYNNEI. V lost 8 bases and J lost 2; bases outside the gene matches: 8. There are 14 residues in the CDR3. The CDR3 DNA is TGTGCCAGCGCCATTACGGACAGGGCCTACGAGCAGTACGTC. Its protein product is CASAITDRAYEQYV.

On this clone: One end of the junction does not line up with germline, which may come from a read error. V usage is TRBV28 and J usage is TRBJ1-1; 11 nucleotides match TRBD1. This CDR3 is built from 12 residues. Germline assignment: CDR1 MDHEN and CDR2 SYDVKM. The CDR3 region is CASSLWDRGPTF. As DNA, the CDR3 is TGTGCCAGCAGTTTATGGGACAGGGGGCCCACTTTT.

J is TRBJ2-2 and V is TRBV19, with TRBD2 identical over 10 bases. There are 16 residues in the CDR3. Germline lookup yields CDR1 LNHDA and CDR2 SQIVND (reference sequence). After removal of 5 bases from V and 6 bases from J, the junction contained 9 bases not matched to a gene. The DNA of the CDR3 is TGTGCCAGTAGTCCGCTAGCGGGAGTGTTCGCCGGGGAGCTGTTTTTT. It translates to CASSPLAGVFAGELFF.

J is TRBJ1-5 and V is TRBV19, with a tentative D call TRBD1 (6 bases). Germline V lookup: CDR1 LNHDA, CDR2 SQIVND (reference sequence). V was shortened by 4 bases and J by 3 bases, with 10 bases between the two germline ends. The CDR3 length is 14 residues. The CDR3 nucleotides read TGTGCCAGTAGTAGGGACACATTCAATCAGCCCCAGCATTTT. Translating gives CASSRDTFNQPQHF.

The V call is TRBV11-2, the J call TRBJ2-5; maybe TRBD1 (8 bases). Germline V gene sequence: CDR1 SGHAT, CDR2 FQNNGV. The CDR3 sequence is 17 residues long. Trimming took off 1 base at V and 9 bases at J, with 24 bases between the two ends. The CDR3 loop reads CASSLVPTQGGRVAQYF. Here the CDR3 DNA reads TGTGCCAGCAGCTTAGTCCCCACACAGGGGGGGAGGGTGGCCCAGTACTTC. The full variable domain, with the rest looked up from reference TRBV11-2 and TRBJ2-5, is EAGVAQSPRYKIIEKRQSVAFWCNPISGHATLYWYQQILGQGPKLLIQFQNNGVVDDSQLPKDRFSAERLKGVDSTLKIQPAKLEDSAVYLCASSLVPTQGGRVAQYFGPGTRLLVL.

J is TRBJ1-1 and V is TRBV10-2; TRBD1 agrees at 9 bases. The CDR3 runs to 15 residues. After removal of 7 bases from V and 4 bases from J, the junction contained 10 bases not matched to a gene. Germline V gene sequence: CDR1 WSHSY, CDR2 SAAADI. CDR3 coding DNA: TGCGCCAGCACCGGGACAGGGTTATTAGGCACTGAAGCTTTCTTT. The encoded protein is CASTGTGLLGTEAFF.

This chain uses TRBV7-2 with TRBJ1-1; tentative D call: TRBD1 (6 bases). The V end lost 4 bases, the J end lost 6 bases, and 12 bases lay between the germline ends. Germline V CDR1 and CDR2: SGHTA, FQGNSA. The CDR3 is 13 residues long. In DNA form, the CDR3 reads TGTGCCAGCAGCTATTTCTACAGGGCTGAAGCTTTCTTT. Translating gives CASSYFYRAEAFF.

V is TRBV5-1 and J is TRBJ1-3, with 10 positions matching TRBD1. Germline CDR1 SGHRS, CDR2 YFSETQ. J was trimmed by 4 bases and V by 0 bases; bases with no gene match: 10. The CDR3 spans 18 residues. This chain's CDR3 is CASSLAGQGKLAGNTIYF. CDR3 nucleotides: TGCGCCAGCAGCTTGGCGGGACAGGGGAAGCTGGCGGGAAACACCATATATTTT.

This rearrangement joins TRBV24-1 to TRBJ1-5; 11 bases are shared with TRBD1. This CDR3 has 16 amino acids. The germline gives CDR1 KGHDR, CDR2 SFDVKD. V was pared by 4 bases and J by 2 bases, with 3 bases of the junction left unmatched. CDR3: CATSDRTGGGNQPQHF. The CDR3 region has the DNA TGTGCCACCAGTGACAGGACAGGGGGCGGCAATCAGCCCCAGCATTTT.

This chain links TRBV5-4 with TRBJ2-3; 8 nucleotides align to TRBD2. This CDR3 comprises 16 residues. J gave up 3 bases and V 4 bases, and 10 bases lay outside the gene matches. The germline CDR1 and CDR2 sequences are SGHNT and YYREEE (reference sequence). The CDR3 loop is CASSAKISGRTDTQYF. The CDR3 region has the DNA TGTGCCAGCAGCGCGAAGATAAGCGGGAGAACAGATACGCAGTATTTT.

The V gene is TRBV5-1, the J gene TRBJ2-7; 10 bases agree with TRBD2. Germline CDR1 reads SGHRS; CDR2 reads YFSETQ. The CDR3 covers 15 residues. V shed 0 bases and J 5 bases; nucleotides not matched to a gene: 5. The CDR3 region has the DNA TGCGCCAGCAGCTTGGGTACTAGCGGGGTCCACGAGCAGTACTTC. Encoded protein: CASSLGTSGVHEQYF.

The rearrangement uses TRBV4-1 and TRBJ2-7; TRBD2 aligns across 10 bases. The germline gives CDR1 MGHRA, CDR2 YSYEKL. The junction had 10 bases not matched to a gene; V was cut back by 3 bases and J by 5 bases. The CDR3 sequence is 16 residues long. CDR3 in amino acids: CASSQGGLAGVHEQYF. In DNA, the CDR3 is TGCGCCAGCAGCCAGGGGGGTCTAGCGGGAGTCCACGAGCAGTACTTC.

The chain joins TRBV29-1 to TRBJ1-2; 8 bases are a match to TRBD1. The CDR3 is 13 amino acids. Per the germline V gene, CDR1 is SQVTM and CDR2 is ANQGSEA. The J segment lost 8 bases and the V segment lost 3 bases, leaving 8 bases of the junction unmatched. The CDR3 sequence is CSVDRDRKGGYTF. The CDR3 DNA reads TGCAGCGTTGACAGGGACAGGAAAGGCGGCTACACCTTC.

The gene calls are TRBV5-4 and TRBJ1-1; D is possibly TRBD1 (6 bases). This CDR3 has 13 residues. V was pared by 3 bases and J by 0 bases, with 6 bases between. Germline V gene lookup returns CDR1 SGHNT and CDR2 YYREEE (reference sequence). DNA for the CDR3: TGTGCCAGCAGCTCAGGGGTGAACACTGAAGCTTTCTTT. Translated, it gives CASSSGVNTEAFF.

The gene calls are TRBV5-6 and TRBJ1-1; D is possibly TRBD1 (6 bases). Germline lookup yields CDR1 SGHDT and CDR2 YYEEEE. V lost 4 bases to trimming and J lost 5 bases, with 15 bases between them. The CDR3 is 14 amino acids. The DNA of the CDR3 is TGTGCCAGCAGCGGACAACAGGGTCGAACTGAAGCTTTCTTT. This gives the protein CASSGQQGRTEAFF.

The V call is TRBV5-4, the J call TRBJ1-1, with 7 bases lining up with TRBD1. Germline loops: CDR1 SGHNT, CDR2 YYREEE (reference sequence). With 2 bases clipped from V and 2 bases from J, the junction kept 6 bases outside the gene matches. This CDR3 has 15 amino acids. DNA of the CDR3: TGTGCCAGCAGCTTCCCGACAGGGCCCAACACTGAAGCTTTCTTT. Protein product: CASSFPTGPNTEAFF.

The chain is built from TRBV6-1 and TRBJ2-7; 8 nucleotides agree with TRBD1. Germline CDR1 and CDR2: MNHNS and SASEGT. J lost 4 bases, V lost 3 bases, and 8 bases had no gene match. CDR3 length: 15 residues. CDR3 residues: CASSEDRASPYEQYV. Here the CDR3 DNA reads TGTGCCAGCAGTGAGGACAGGGCGTCACCTTACGAGCAGTACGTC.

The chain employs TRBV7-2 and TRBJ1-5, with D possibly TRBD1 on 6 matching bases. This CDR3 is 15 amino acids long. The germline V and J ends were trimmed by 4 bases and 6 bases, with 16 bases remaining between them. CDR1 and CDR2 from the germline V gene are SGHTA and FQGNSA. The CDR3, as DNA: TGTGCCAGCAGCTCCGGGACTATGGGGGCTCAGCCCCAGCATTTT. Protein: CASSSGTMGAQPQHF.

The CDR3 loop reads CASLPPRGWNQPQHF. CDR3 sequence (DNA): TGTGCCAGCCTCCCCCCAAGGGGATGGAATCAGCCCCAGCATTTT. The V gene is TRBV6-6, the J gene TRBJ1-5; maybe TRBD1 (5 bases). Trimming left V 8 bases short and J 4 bases short, with 18 bases between. Germline V CDR1 and CDR2: MNHNY, SVGAGI (reference sequence). This CDR3 has 15 amino acids.